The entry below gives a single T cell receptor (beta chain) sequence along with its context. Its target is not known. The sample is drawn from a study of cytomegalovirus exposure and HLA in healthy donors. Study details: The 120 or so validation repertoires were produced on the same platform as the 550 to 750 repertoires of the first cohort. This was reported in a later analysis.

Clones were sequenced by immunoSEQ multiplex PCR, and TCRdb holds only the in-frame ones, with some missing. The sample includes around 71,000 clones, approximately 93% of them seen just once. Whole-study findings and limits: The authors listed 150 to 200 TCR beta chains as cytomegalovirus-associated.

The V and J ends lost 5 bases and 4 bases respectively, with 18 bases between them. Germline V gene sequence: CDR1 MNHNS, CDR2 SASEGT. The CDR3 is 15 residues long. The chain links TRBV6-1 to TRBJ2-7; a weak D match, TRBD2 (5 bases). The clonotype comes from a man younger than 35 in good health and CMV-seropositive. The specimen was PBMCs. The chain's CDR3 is CASSRGPGKPYEQYF. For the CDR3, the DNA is TGTGCCAGCAGTAGAGGCCCGGGAAAACCTTACGAGCAGTACTTC.